A selection of T cell receptor beta chains follows, all from one sample in a study of T cell changes during pregnancy in multiple sclerosis. The method was immunoSEQ multiplex PCR; TCRdb's version includes in-frame clones alone and lacks a portion of them. The sample includes some 71,000 clones, roughly 91% of them seen just once. This specimen was CD4+ T cells from peripheral blood mononuclear cells, taken in the third trimester of pregnancy. Receptors originate from a female donor in good health, enrolled as a control in a pregnancy study. The CDR3 runs from the conserved cysteine through the conserved F or W.

TRBJ2-5	TRBV5-4	CASSLRVTQGETQYF
TRBJ2-3	TRBV6-1	CASNFGGPTDTQYF
TRBJ2-1	TRBV25-1	CASSESRDGYNEQFF
TRBJ2-7	TRBV7-9	CASSFWDRGIWEQYF
TRBJ2-7	TRBV5-4	CASSLEASGEPYEQYF
TRBJ2-3	TRBV2	CASRGVRSTDTQYF
TRBJ1-1	TRBV7-9	CASSLGGSSTEAFF
TRBJ2-2	TRBV7-7	CASSVGGSNTGELFF
TRBJ1-2	TRBV28	CASSLPGRGIYGYTF
TRBJ1-4	TRBV15	CATSRGHGEKLFF
TRBJ2-7	TRBV7-6	CASSLAEGGKYEQYF
TRBJ1-5	TRBV6-5	CASSKDRDLFQPQHF
TRBJ1-2	TRBV2	CAIREEDIVYAGYTF
TRBJ2-4	TRBV4-3	CASSQSLAEAKNIQYF
TRBJ2-6	TRBV4-1	CASSPRPSVTGANVLTF
TRBJ1-1	TRBV4-2	CASSHSGAAEAFF
TRBJ1-1	TRBV19	CASRLQGTNTEAFF